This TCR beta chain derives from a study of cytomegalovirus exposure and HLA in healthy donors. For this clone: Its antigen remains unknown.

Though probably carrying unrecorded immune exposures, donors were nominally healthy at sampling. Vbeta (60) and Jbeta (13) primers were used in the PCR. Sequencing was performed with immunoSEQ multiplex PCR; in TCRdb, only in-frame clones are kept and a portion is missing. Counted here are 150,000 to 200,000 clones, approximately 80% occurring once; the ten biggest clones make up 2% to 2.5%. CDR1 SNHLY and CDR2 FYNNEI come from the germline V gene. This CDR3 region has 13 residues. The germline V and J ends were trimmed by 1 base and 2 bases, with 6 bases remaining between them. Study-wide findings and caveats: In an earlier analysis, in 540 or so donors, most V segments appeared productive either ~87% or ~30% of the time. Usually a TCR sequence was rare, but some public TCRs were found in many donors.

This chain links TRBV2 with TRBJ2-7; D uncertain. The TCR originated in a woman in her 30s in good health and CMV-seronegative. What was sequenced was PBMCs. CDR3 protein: CASSEGSPYEQYF. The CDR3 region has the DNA TGTGCCAGCAGTGAAGGTAGTCCCTACGAGCAGTACTTC.